A selection of T cell receptor beta chains follows, all from one sample in a study of blood T cell repertoires in COVID-19. Produced via immunoSEQ multiplex PCR; TCRdb's table is partial and in-frame only. Of some 76,000 clones in the sample, roughly 91% were seen once. The sequenced material came from peripheral blood. The receptors shown here come from a woman under 30 with acute or convalescent COVID-19. CDR3s include the opening cysteine and the closing phenylalanine or tryptophan. Each record gives: J gene, clone size, D gene, V gene, CDR3 protein, CDR3 DNA. The D gene is left open where the match is weak. Clone size, where shown, is once, few, many, or a class for clones that have expanded.

J gene: TRBJ1-2; clone size: .; D gene: .; V gene: TRBV5-1; CDR3 protein: CASSPGGGYGYTF; CDR3 DNA: TGCGCCAGCAGCCCAGGAGGAGGCTATGGCTACACCTTC
J gene: TRBJ1-1; clone size: .; D gene: TRBD1; V gene: TRBV19; CDR3 protein: CASSGDRDVNTEAFF; CDR3 DNA: TGTGCCAGTAGTGGAGACAGGGATGTGAACACTGAAGCTTTCTTT
J gene: TRBJ1-6; clone size: .; D gene: .; V gene: TRBV9; CDR3 protein: CASSVDRTYNSPLHF; CDR3 DNA: TGTGCCAGCAGCGTAGACAGGACATATAATTCACCCCTCCACTTT
J gene: TRBJ2-7; clone size: .; D gene: TRBD2; V gene: TRBV27; CDR3 protein: CASSRERQRGAAYEQYF; CDR3 DNA: TGTGCCAGCAGCCGAGAGCGACAGCGGGGGGCCGCCTACGAGCAGTACTTC
J gene: TRBJ1-5; clone size: .; D gene: .; V gene: TRBV6-5; CDR3 protein: CASNEGVGRVQPQHF; CDR3 DNA: TGTGCCAGCAACGAGGGGGTCGGGCGGGTTCAGCCCCAGCATTTT
J gene: TRBJ2-7; clone size: .; D gene: TRBD1; V gene: TRBV7-2; CDR3 protein: CASTTGGEQYF; CDR3 DNA: TGTGCCAGCACTACAGGGGGCGAGCAGTACTTC
J gene: TRBJ2-7; clone size: .; D gene: .; V gene: TRBV28; CDR3 protein: CASSLKQGTFREQYF; CDR3 DNA: TGTGCCAGCAGTTTAAAACAGGGAACTTTCCGCGAGCAGTACTTC
J gene: TRBJ2-2; clone size: .; D gene: TRBD2; V gene: TRBV27; CDR3 protein: CASRLAGGTGELFF; CDR3 DNA: TGTGCCAGCAGACTAGCGGGAGGTACCGGGGAGCTGTTTTTT
J gene: TRBJ2-1; clone size: .; D gene: TRBD2; V gene: TRBV19; CDR3 protein: CASSMTSGGAGYNEQFF; CDR3 DNA: TGTGCCAGTAGTATGACTAGCGGGGGGGCCGGTTACAATGAGCAGTTCTTC
J gene: TRBJ2-1; clone size: .; D gene: .; V gene: TRBV18; CDR3 protein: CASSQRGNEQFF; CDR3 DNA: TGTGCCAGCTCACAAAGGGGGAATGAGCAGTTCTTC
J gene: TRBJ2-1; clone size: once; D gene: TRBD2; V gene: TRBV10-3; CDR3 protein: CAISDGLAGVEQFF; CDR3 DNA: TGTGCCATCAGTGACGGACTAGCGGGAGTTGAGCAGTTCTTC
J gene: TRBJ1-1; clone size: once; D gene: TRBD1; V gene: TRBV6-1; CDR3 protein: CASSDYRDRGLWTEAFF; CDR3 DNA: TGTGCCAGCAGTGACTACCGGGACAGGGGGCTTTGGACTGAAGCTTTCTTT
J gene: TRBJ1-6; clone size: .; D gene: TRBD1; V gene: TRBV6-1; CDR3 protein: CASSEPGTVPHSPLHF; CDR3 DNA: TGTGCCAGCAGTGAACCGGGGACAGTTCCTCATTCACCCCTCCACTTT
J gene: TRBJ2-5; clone size: .; D gene: .; V gene: TRBV7-2; CDR3 protein: CASSPPGVETQYF; CDR3 DNA: TGTGCCAGCAGCCCTCCCGGGGTAGAGACCCAGTACTTC
J gene: TRBJ2-1; clone size: .; D gene: TRBD1; V gene: TRBV5-1; CDR3 protein: CASSEGQGIGNEQFF; CDR3 DNA: TGCGCCAGCAGCGAGGGACAGGGTATCGGCAATGAGCAGTTCTTC
J gene: TRBJ2-7; clone size: .; D gene: .; V gene: TRBV7-8; CDR3 protein: CASSLADSKGGQYF; CDR3 DNA: TGTGCCAGCAGCTTAGCGGACTCCAAAGGGGGGCAGTACTTC
J gene: TRBJ1-4; clone size: .; D gene: .; V gene: TRBV14; CDR3 protein: CASSQDSDRGHEKLFF; CDR3 DNA: TGTGCCAGCAGCCAAGATTCGGATAGGGGTCACGAAAAACTGTTTTTT
J gene: TRBJ1-5; clone size: few; D gene: .; V gene: TRBV30; CDR3 protein: CAWSVQGLGNQPQHF; CDR3 DNA: TGTGCCTGGAGTGTACAGGGATTGGGCAATCAGCCCCAGCATTTT
J gene: TRBJ2-3; clone size: .; D gene: TRBD1; V gene: TRBV19; CDR3 protein: CASSVDRGTDTQYF; CDR3 DNA: TGTGCCAGTAGTGTGGACAGGGGCACAGATACGCAGTATTTT
J gene: TRBJ1-3; clone size: .; D gene: TRBD1; V gene: TRBV5-6; CDR3 protein: CASSLEGTGMFSGNTIYF; CDR3 DNA: TGTGCCAGCAGCTTGGAAGGGACAGGGATGTTTTCTGGAAACACCATATATTTT
J gene: TRBJ1-1; clone size: .; D gene: .; V gene: TRBV28; CDR3 protein: CASRGGGDRNTEAFF; CDR3 DNA: TGTGCCAGCCGGGGCGGGGGAGACAGGAACACTGAAGCTTTCTTT
J gene: TRBJ1-5; clone size: .; D gene: .; V gene: TRBV6-5; CDR3 protein: CASSVRGDFNQPQHF; CDR3 DNA: TGTGCCAGCAGCGTCCGGGGGGATTTCAATCAGCCCCAGCATTTT
J gene: TRBJ2-7; clone size: .; D gene: TRBD1; V gene: TRBV7-9; CDR3 protein: CASSLVEQGESEQYF; CDR3 DNA: TGTGCCAGCAGCTTAGTAGAGCAGGGGGAGAGCGAGCAGTACTTC
J gene: TRBJ1-5; clone size: .; D gene: .; V gene: TRBV3-1/TRBV3-2; CDR3 protein: CASSQDTGSNQPQHF; CDR3 DNA: TGTGCCAGCAGCCAAGATACGGGGAGCAATCAGCCCCAGCATTTT
J gene: TRBJ1-1; clone size: .; D gene: .; V gene: TRBV15; CDR3 protein: CATSRRGNTEAFF; CDR3 DNA: TGTGCCACCAGCCGCCGCGGCAACACTGAAGCTTTCTTT
J gene: TRBJ2-5; clone size: .; D gene: .; V gene: TRBV6-5; CDR3 protein: CASSIIYETQYF; CDR3 DNA: TGTGCCAGCAGTATAATATATGAGACCCAGTACTTC
J gene: TRBJ1-2; clone size: .; D gene: .; V gene: TRBV6-1; CDR3 protein: CASSEPTGYYGYTF; CDR3 DNA: TGTGCCAGCAGTGAACCCACAGGTTACTATGGCTACACCTTC
J gene: TRBJ2-7; clone size: .; D gene: .; V gene: TRBV7-2; CDR3 protein: CASSLYSYYEQYF; CDR3 DNA: TGTGCCAGCAGCTTGTACAGCTACTACGAGCAGTACTTC
J gene: TRBJ2-3; clone size: .; D gene: .; V gene: TRBV7-2; CDR3 protein: CASSHRLGGTDTQYF; CDR3 DNA: TGTGCCAGCAGCCACCGACTAGGAGGCACAGATACGCAGTATTTT
J gene: TRBJ2-1; clone size: .; D gene: TRBD2; V gene: TRBV7-6; CDR3 protein: CASSLRREGRNEQFF; CDR3 DNA: TGTGCCAGCAGCTTACGACGGGAGGGCCGCAATGAGCAGTTCTTC
J gene: TRBJ2-7; clone size: .; D gene: TRBD2; V gene: TRBV4-1; CDR3 protein: CASSHRAGAVYEQYF; CDR3 DNA: TGCGCCAGCAGCCACAGAGCGGGAGCCGTTTACGAGCAGTACTTC
J gene: TRBJ1-1; clone size: .; D gene: TRBD1; V gene: TRBV20-1; CDR3 protein: CSASPTGFGEAFF; CDR3 DNA: TGCAGTGCTAGTCCGACAGGGTTTGGTGAAGCTTTCTTT
J gene: TRBJ1-2; clone size: once; D gene: .; V gene: TRBV9; CDR3 protein: CASSVATGLNYGYTF; CDR3 DNA: TGTGCCAGCAGCGTAGCTACGGGATTAAACTATGGCTACACCTTC
J gene: TRBJ2-3; clone size: .; D gene: TRBD2; V gene: TRBV2; CDR3 protein: CASSGAGGRITDTQYF; CDR3 DNA: TGTGCCAGCAGTGGTGCGGGGGGGCGGATCACAGATACGCAGTATTTT
J gene: TRBJ2-1; clone size: few; D gene: .; V gene: TRBV18; CDR3 protein: CASSPQGRNNEQFF; CDR3 DNA: TGTGCCAGCTCACCCCAGGGAAGAAACAATGAGCAGTTCTTC
J gene: TRBJ2-4; clone size: .; D gene: .; V gene: TRBV5-1; CDR3 protein: CASSLGLTNLDIQYF; CDR3 DNA: TGCGCCAGCAGCTTGGGACTTACAAATTTAGACATTCAGTACTTC
J gene: TRBJ1-5; clone size: .; D gene: TRBD1; V gene: TRBV28; CDR3 protein: CASKTGVVEQPQHF; CDR3 DNA: TGTGCCAGCAAGACAGGGGTTGTGGAACAGCCCCAGCATTTT
J gene: TRBJ1-4; clone size: .; D gene: .; V gene: TRBV6-5; CDR3 protein: CASSPHRDREKLFF; CDR3 DNA: TGTGCCAGCAGCCCCCACAGGGACCGTGAAAAACTGTTTTTT
J gene: TRBJ2-3; clone size: .; D gene: TRBD2; V gene: TRBV19; CDR3 protein: CASSMQRGFSDTQYF; CDR3 DNA: TGTGCCAGTAGTATGCAGCGGGGGTTCTCAGATACGCAGTATTTT
J gene: TRBJ2-2; clone size: .; D gene: .; V gene: TRBV30; CDR3 protein: CAGTRAHNTGELFF; CDR3 DNA: TGTGCCGGGACCCGAGCCCATAACACCGGGGAGCTGTTTTTT
J gene: TRBJ1-5; clone size: .; D gene: TRBD1; V gene: TRBV6-1; CDR3 protein: CASSAGQVVSNQPQHF; CDR3 DNA: TGTGCCAGCAGTGCAGGACAGGTTGTAAGCAATCAGCCCCAGCATTTT
J gene: TRBJ1-2; clone size: .; D gene: TRBD1; V gene: TRBV19; CDR3 protein: CASSRDSANYGYTF; CDR3 DNA: TGTGCCAGTAGTAGGGACAGTGCTAACTATGGCTACACCTTC
J gene: TRBJ1-2; clone size: .; D gene: .; V gene: TRBV5-1; CDR3 protein: CASSLTGGSNYGYTF; CDR3 DNA: TGCGCCAGCAGCTTAACGGGGGGGAGCAACTATGGCTACACCTTC
J gene: TRBJ1-1; clone size: .; D gene: .; V gene: TRBV5-5; CDR3 protein: CASSFSLQGGEAFF; CDR3 DNA: TGTGCCAGCAGCTTTAGTTTGCAGGGCGGAGAAGCTTTCTTT
J gene: TRBJ1-1; clone size: few; D gene: .; V gene: TRBV2; CDR3 protein: CASSVFGRGASTEAFF; CDR3 DNA: TGTGCCAGCAGTGTATTTGGCAGGGGAGCTAGCACTGAAGCTTTCTTT
J gene: TRBJ2-3; clone size: .; D gene: TRBD2; V gene: TRBV13; CDR3 protein: CASSLYRTSEFTDTQYF; CDR3 DNA: TGTGCCAGCAGCTTGTACCGGACTAGCGAGTTCACAGATACGCAGTATTTT
J gene: TRBJ2-7; clone size: .; D gene: TRBD2; V gene: TRBV5-6; CDR3 protein: CASSRLAGPYYEQYF; CDR3 DNA: TGTGCCAGCAGCCGACTAGCGGGCCCTTACTACGAGCAGTACTTC
J gene: TRBJ2-1; clone size: .; D gene: .; V gene: TRBV19; CDR3 protein: CASSFRERGEQFF; CDR3 DNA: TGTGCCAGTAGCTTTCGGGAAAGGGGGGAGCAGTTCTTC
J gene: TRBJ2-1; clone size: .; D gene: .; V gene: TRBV3-1/TRBV3-2; CDR3 protein: CASSQDGTYYNEQFF; CDR3 DNA: TGTGCCAGCAGCCAAGATGGGACTTACTACAATGAGCAGTTCTTC
J gene: TRBJ1-3; clone size: .; D gene: TRBD1; V gene: TRBV9; CDR3 protein: CASSVSDRSGNTIYF; CDR3 DNA: TGTGCCAGCAGCGTATCGGACAGGTCTGGAAACACCATATATTTT